The source of this T cell receptor beta chain is a study of PD-L1 blockade in urothelial cancer. Study as a whole: The median number of T cells present in blood samples was around 150,000.

The CDR3 is made up of 13 amino acids. From germline, CDR1 is LNHDA and CDR2 SQIVND (reference sequence). V gave up 3 bases and J gave up 6 bases, with 6 bases separating them. Whole-study findings and limits: Durable-benefit patients showed greater tumor-associated blood clone expansion at 3 weeks.

Profiled with immunoSEQ multiplex PCR; TCRdb holds only in-frame clones, not every one. This sample has around 130,000 clones, with approximately 88% found just once. Time point of the sample: pretreatment peripheral blood. In this sample, this clone turned up a few times. The antigen remains unidentified. This TCR was recovered from a man aged 50-59 years with urothelial cancer. The chain carries TRBV19 and TRBJ1-6; TRBD1 might be the D (5 bases). The sample in question was PBMCs, obtained around atezolizumab (anti-PD-L1) treatment. The CDR3 nucleotides are TGTGCCAGTAGTATCCAGGGTAATTCACCCCTCCACTTT. This encodes CASSIQGNSPLHF.